This TCR beta chain was captured by sequencing in a study of T cells in Graves' hyperthyroidism and ophthalmopathy. CDR3 length: 17 amino acids. The V gene end was trimmed by 5 bases and the J gene end by 7 bases; junction bases not matched to a gene: 15. Per the germline V gene, CDR1 is SEHNR and CDR2 is FQNEAQ (reference sequence). TCR beta CDR3 regions were amplified from RNA transcripts. Primed by the HTBI set, a first-round RT-PCR was run on the TCR CDR3. MiXCR was run by TCRdb on the multiplex PCR reads, yielding one entry per CDR3 protein. The top ten clones hold approximately 13% of a sample with over 500,000 distinct CDR3 sequences, roughly 15% of them seen once. This clonotype was seen many times.

The sequence came from a middle-aged woman with Graves' hyperthyroidism. The source material was blood. The genes are TRBV7-9 and TRBJ2-1; 9 bases map to TRBD1. The CDR3 region is CASSVGTGSFTRNEQFF. The CDR3 DNA follows: TGTGCCAGCAGCGTAGGGACAGGGTCCTTCACACGGAATGAGCAGTTCTTC.